This T cell receptor (beta chain) was identified in a study of OX40 agonist ivuxolimab in advanced cancers. The overall study: There were three patients with partial responses, one having hepatocellular carcinoma and two cutaneous melanoma.

The method was immunoSEQ multiplex PCR; TCRdb's version includes in-frame clones alone and lacks a portion of them. The top ten hold about 0.31% of the sample, which has around 62,000 clones, 91% seen once. The sequences come from CD4+ or CD8+ T cells sorted from blood, collected in a trial of the OX40 agonist ivuxolimab. The receptor's source is an adult with an advanced solid tumor such as melanoma, head and neck, liver or kidney cancer.

This CDR3 reads CASSRTWDQYEQYF. The CDR3 nucleotides read TGTGCCAGCAGCCGAACCTGGGACCAGTACGAGCAGTACTTC. The V call is TRBV6-5, the J call TRBJ2-7, with D possibly being TRBD1 or TRBD2 (5 bases each). Germline CDR1 and CDR2: MNHEY and SVGAGI. The CDR3 is made up of 14 amino acids. Trimming removed 6 bases from V and 4 bases from J, with 16 bases in between.